The T cell receptor (beta chain) under discussion was sequenced for a study of blood T cell repertoires in COVID-19. V shed 5 bases and J shed 7 bases, with 20 bases lying between them. CDR3 length equals 15 residues. Germline assignment: CDR1 KGHSH and CDR2 LQKENI. Using immunoSEQ multiplex PCR, the repertoire was profiled, and TCRdb retains in-frame clones only, with some absent. The data hold about 200,000 clones, with about nine tenths observed a single time. The specimen was PBMCs or T cells enriched from blood (not recorded which). The rearrangement joins TRBV18 to TRBJ2-5; maybe TRBD2 (6 bases). The TCR was taken from a woman aged 25 to 45 with acute COVID-19. The CDR3, as DNA: TGTGCCAGCTCAAAGGGGACTCCTTACTTGGGGACCCAGTACTTC. Residues: CASSKGTPYLGTQYF.